Reported below is one T cell receptor (beta chain). Its target is unknown. CDR1 and CDR2 from the germline V gene are DFQATT and SNEGSKA (reference sequence). The ends were cut back, 0 bases at V and 8 bases at J, with 5 bases in the middle. This CDR3 has 11 amino acids. These data originate in a study of PD-1 blockade in classical Hodgkin lymphoma. Study outcomes and limitations: The diversity seen at baseline in complete responders resembled that of newly diagnosed patients.

As for time point: cycle 4 day 1 (C4D1), after less than 7 weeks of nivolumab. After autologous stem cell transplantation all patients relapsed, and prior brentuximab vedotin exposure differed between cohorts. The assay was immunoSEQ multiplex PCR, and TCRdb's table has in-frame clones only and misses some. The table lists tens of thousands of clones, about 89% of them singletons. The receptor was isolated from a human donor with classical Hodgkin lymphoma. This sequence joins TRBV20-1 and TRBJ2-1; no firm D call. The sample consisted of peripheral blood mononuclear cells (PBMCs), taken before the fourth cycle of nivolumab. CDR3 sequence reads: CSARDLDEQFF. Here the CDR3 DNA reads TGCAGTGCTAGAGATCTAGATGAGCAGTTCTTC.